One sample yielded the 30 T cell receptor beta chains listed below, sequenced in a study of cytomegalovirus exposure and HLA in healthy donors. Produced via immunoSEQ multiplex PCR; TCRdb's table is partial and in-frame only. The sample includes over 150,000 clones, roughly nine tenths of them seen just once. Sample: PBMCs. The receptor source for this set is a woman in her 30s in good health and CMV-seronegative.

The V call is TRBV28, the J call TRBJ2-1, with D tentatively TRBD2 (6 bases). V shed 7 bases and J shed 0 bases, with 13 bases lying between them. The CDR3 sequence is 15 residues long. Germline loops: CDR1 MDHEN, CDR2 SYDVKM. The CDR3 region is CASTDGGSSYNEQFF. The CDR3 DNA is TGTGCCAGCACCGATGGGGGGAGCTCCTACAATGAGCAGTTCTTC.

This chain links TRBV7-8 with TRBJ2-7, with TRBD2 matching 13 bases. Germline lookup yields CDR1 SGHVS and CDR2 FQNEAQ. The CDR3 length is 16 residues. Trimming at V came to 5 bases and at J to 2 bases, leaving 6 bases not matched to a gene. The CDR3 reads CASSTGLAGTAYEQYF. CDR3 coding DNA: TGTGCCAGCAGCACGGGACTAGCGGGGACAGCCTACGAGCAGTACTTC.

This clone was picked up a small number of times. The V gene is TRBV6-1, the J gene TRBJ1-1, with D unclear. CDR1 is MNHNS, CDR2 SASEGT, per germline. This CDR3 region has 13 residues. Trimming took off 5 bases at V and 11 bases at J, with 18 bases between the two ends. CDR3 residues: CASSFPVGYQAFF. CDR3 sequence (DNA): TGTGCCAGCAGTTTCCCTGTTGGGTATCAGGCTTTCTTT.

The chain has TRBV29-1 and TRBJ1-3; D may be TRBD1 (5 bases). This CDR3 has 16 amino acids. The V gene's germline CDR1 is SQVTM and CDR2 ANQGSEA. The V and J ends lost 3 bases and 1 base respectively, with 16 bases between them. The CDR3 loop is CSVERQGEASGNTIYF. The CDR3 nucleotides are TGCAGCGTTGAGAGGCAGGGAGAAGCGTCTGGAAACACCATATATTTT. The variable domain in full, with the rest retrieved from reference TRBV29-1 and TRBJ1-3, is SAVISQKPSRDICQRGTSLTIQCQVDSQVTMMFWYRQQPGQSLTLIATANQGSEATYESGFVIDKFPISRPNLTFSTLTVSNMSPEDSSIYLCSVERQGEASGNTIYFGEGSWLTVV.

The V and J genes are TRBV5-1 and TRBJ1-2; D is unresolved. Trimming cost V 7 bases and J 2 bases, with 12 bases left between them. Germline CDR1 and CDR2: SGHRS and YFSETQ. The CDR3 runs to 13 residues. The DNA for the CDR3 is TGCGCCAGCTCCCATCCACAGAACTATGGCTACACCTTC. Protein product: CASSHPQNYGYTF.

The rearrangement links TRBV29-1 to TRBJ2-7; no clear D gene. The germline CDR1 and CDR2 sequences are SQVTM and ANQGSEA. The CDR3 extends over 13 amino acids. V lost 0 bases, J lost 2 bases, and 8 bases lay in between. The CDR3 nucleotides read TGCAGCGTTGAAGACAGTATAACCTACGAGCAGTACTTC. This encodes CSVEDSITYEQYF.

This clone was observed a few times. The chain has TRBV7-3 and TRBJ2-1, with D uncertain. The V end was cut by 5 bases, the J end by 1 base, with 15 bases between. The CDR3 extends over 16 amino acids. Per the germline V gene, CDR1 is SGHTA and CDR2 is FQGTGA. The CDR3 DNA reads as TGTGCCAGCAGCCCTCCCGGCGGCCGTTCCTACAATGAGCAGTTCTTC. It encodes CASSPPGGRSYNEQFF.

J is TRBJ1-2 and V is TRBV11-2; the D is unclear. The CDR3 consists of 13 residues. CDR1 SGHAT and CDR2 FQNNGV come from the germline V gene. Trimming shortened V by 1 base and J by 0 bases, and 3 bases separated the two germline ends. CDR3 DNA sequence: TGTGCCAGCAGCTTAGGCCCTAACTATGGCTACACCTTC. Translating gives CASSLGPNYGYTF.

The chain joins TRBV2 to TRBJ2-3, with 7 bases fitting TRBD1. This CDR3 comprises 16 residues. Trimming cost V 6 bases and J 0 bases; bases outside gene matches: 9. CDR1 and CDR2 (germline): SNHLY, FYNNEI. In DNA form, the CDR3 reads TGTGCCAGCAGGTCCCGGGACAGTGTTAGCACAGATACGCAGTATTTT. This encodes CASRSRDSVSTDTQYF.

The gene calls are TRBV25-1 and TRBJ1-1; possible D gene TRBD1, 6 bases. Trimming cost V 2 bases and J 0 bases, with 10 bases left between them. This CDR3 spans 15 amino acids. The germline CDR1 and CDR2 sequences are MGHDK and SYGVNS. The CDR3 region has the DNA TGTGCCAGCAGTGAAACGGGGGCTATGAACACTGAAGCTTTCTTT. Its translation: CASSETGAMNTEAFF.

CDR3 region: CASTTSGDTGDTQYF. CDR3 nucleotide sequence: TGTGCCAGCACGACTAGCGGGGATACAGGAGATACGCAGTATTTT. The chain couples TRBV9 to TRBJ2-3; the match to TRBD2 covers 11 bases. Germline assignment: CDR1 SGDLS and CDR2 YYNGEE. The CDR3 is made up of 15 amino acids. Trimming cost V 6 bases and J 5 bases; bases outside gene matches: 8.

The DNA for the CDR3 is TGTGCCAGCAGTTTAGTGTCAGGGGCGGGTACGCAGTATTTT. Its protein product is CASSLVSGAGTQYF. V is TRBV28 and J is TRBJ2-3; TRBD1 might be the D (6 bases). Germline V gene lookup returns CDR1 MDHEN and CDR2 SYDVKM. The CDR3 covers 14 residues. The germline V and J ends were trimmed by 2 bases and 8 bases, with 14 bases remaining between them. Combining the CDR3 with reference TRBV28 and TRBJ2-3 gives the whole variable domain DVKVTQSSRYLVKRTGEKVFLECVQDMDHENMFWYRQDPGLGLRLIYFSYDVKMKEKGDIPEGYSVSREKKERFSLILESASTNQTSMYLCASSLVSGAGTQYFGPGTRLTVL.

In its sample, this clone was seen a few times. This chain joins TRBV19 and TRBJ1-1; a weak D match, TRBD1 (5 bases). The CDR3 extends over 15 amino acids. Germline-derived CDR1 and CDR2 are LNHDA and SQIVND (reference sequence). V lost 5 bases and J lost 1, with 14 bases in between. CDR3 bases: TGTGCCAGTAGTCGAGGGACGACAGCGAACACTGAAGCTTTCTTT. Translated: CASSRGTTANTEAFF.

The V and J genes are TRBV4-1 and TRBJ2-6; D unresolved. V dropped 0 bases and J dropped 0 bases, with 6 bases sitting between them. The CDR3 extends over 16 amino acids. CDR1 and CDR2 from the germline V gene are MGHRA and YSYEKL. Here the CDR3 DNA reads TGCGCCAGCAGCCAAGAGGGTCCCTCTGGGGCCAACGTCCTGACTTTC. Translating it yields CASSQEGPSGANVLTF.

The chain uses TRBV2 and TRBJ1-1; D remains ambiguous. The germline gives CDR1 SNHLY, CDR2 FYNNEI. The CDR3 loop spans 12 amino acids. V lost 6 bases to trimming and J lost 7 bases, with 12 bases between them. CDR3 bases: TGTGCCAGCAGAAGAGATACCATTGAAGCTTTCTTT. Residues: CASRRDTIEAFF.

The chain recombines TRBV29-1 with TRBJ1-1; TRBD1 is a possible D gene (5 bases). Germline CDR1 SQVTM, CDR2 ANQGSEA. There are 13 residues in the CDR3. Between the trimmed V and J ends, which lost 4 bases and 3 bases, there was a span of 12 bases. The CDR3, as DNA: TGCAGCGTTGCCCCCCGGGGGGACACTGAAGCTTTCTTT. Protein sequence: CSVAPRGDTEAFF.

The chain combines TRBV5-1 with TRBJ2-7, with 7 nucleotides matching TRBD1. The CDR3 is 15 residues long. The germline V gene encodes CDR1 SGHRS and CDR2 YFSETQ. Trimming removed 4 bases from V and 0 bases from J; junction bases left unmatched: 7. The CDR3 loop is CASSQGTAASYEQYF. The CDR3 region has the DNA TGCGCCAGCAGCCAGGGGACAGCCGCCTCCTACGAGCAGTACTTC.

The chain has TRBV27 and TRBJ1-6, with D perhaps matching TRBD1 (5 bases). Trimming removed 5 bases from V and 8 bases from J, with 16 bases in between. Germline CDR1 and CDR2: MNHEY and SMNVEV (reference sequence). The CDR3 sequence is 15 residues long. The CDR3 spells CASSDRDQSDSPLHF. CDR3 nucleotide sequence: TGTGCCAGCAGTGACCGGGACCAGAGCGATTCACCCCTCCACTTT.

The rearrangement joins TRBV5-1 to TRBJ2-5, with a tentative D call TRBD2 (7 bases). Germline V gene data show CDR1 as SGHRS and CDR2 as YFSETQ. Trimming cost V 0 bases and J 7 bases, with 19 bases left between them. CDR3 length equals 16 residues. This chain's CDR3 is CASSLVTGGPLTTQYF. The CDR3 region has the DNA TGCGCCAGCAGCTTGGTTACCGGGGGGCCTCTTACGACCCAGTACTTC.

This clone was detected a few times. The V and J genes are TRBV5-6 and TRBJ1-2; 8 bases agree with TRBD1. The CDR3 runs 14 residues. With 1 base clipped from V and 2 bases from J, the junction kept 1 base outside the gene matches. Germline CDR1 reads SGHDT; CDR2 reads YYEEEE. The CDR3 loop reads CASSLTGGNYGYTF. CDR3 sequence (DNA): TGTGCCAGCAGCTTGACAGGGGGGAACTATGGCTACACCTTC.

The chain links TRBV7-6 to TRBJ2-3; TRBD2 aligns across 8 bases. The germline gives CDR1 SGHVS, CDR2 FNYEAQ. Trimming at V came to 6 bases and at J to 4 bases, leaving 9 bases not matched to a gene. This CDR3 contains 15 residues. The CDR3 coding sequence is TGTGCCAGCAGTCTCAGGGCTAGCGGGCCAGATACGCAGTATTTT. Translated: CASSLRASGPDTQYF.

The chain employs TRBV6-1 and TRBJ2-7, with 8 bases matching TRBD2. Trimming took 4 bases from V and 3 from J; bases not matched to a gene: 11. CDR3 length equals 16 residues. In germline, CDR1 is MNHNS, CDR2 SASEGT. The CDR3 bases are TGTGCCAGCAGTGTCTTACTAGCGGAGCCTTACTACGAGCAGTACTTC. Amino acids: CASSVLLAEPYYEQYF.

A few counts support this clone. The CDR3 DNA reads as TGTGCCAGCAGTTTATCGGGACGTGGAAAACTGTTTTTT. Translating it yields CASSLSGRGKLFF. This chain links TRBV28 with TRBJ1-4; D is possibly TRBD1 (5 bases). CDR1 MDHEN and CDR2 SYDVKM come from the germline V gene. The CDR3 extends over 13 amino acids. Deletions cut 1 base from V and 10 bases from J, with 10 bases between.

The CDR3 spells CAWNSGTGGDYGYTF. CDR3 nucleotides: TGTGCCTGGAATTCTGGGACAGGGGGTGACTATGGCTACACCTTC. This chain uses TRBV30 with TRBJ1-2, with 11 bases that match TRBD1. Trimming at V came to 4 bases and at J to 3 bases, leaving 7 bases not matched to a gene. The CDR3 length is 15 residues. Germline loops: CDR1 GTSNPN, CDR2 SVGIG (reference sequence). The variable domain in full, completed from reference TRBV30 and TRBJ1-2, reads SQTIHQWPATLVQPVGSPLSLECTVEGTSNPNLYWYRQAAGRGLQLLFYSVGIGQISSEVPQNLSASRPQDRQFILSSKKLLLSDSGFYLCAWNSGTGGDYGYTFGSGTRLTVV.

This chain uses TRBV6-1 with TRBJ1-3; D unresolved. Looked up from germline, CDR1 is MNHNS and CDR2 is SASEGT. Trimming stripped 2 bases from V and 0 bases from J, with 5 bases between. The CDR3 is 14 residues long. CDR3 region: CASSENDSGNTIYF. The DNA for the CDR3 is TGTGCCAGCAGTGAAAACGACTCTGGAAACACCATATATTTT.

The chain employs TRBV5-6 and TRBJ2-3; 8 nucleotides agree with TRBD1. This CDR3 region has 19 residues. Germline loops: CDR1 SGHDT, CDR2 YYEEEE. Trimming cost V 4 bases and J 0 bases; bases outside gene matches: 16. The CDR3 DNA reads as TGTGCCAGCAGCAGCGGACAGGGCCGAGCGTACTTTAGCACAGATACGCAGTATTTT. Amino acid sequence: CASSSGQGRAYFSTDTQYF.

The gene calls are TRBV19 and TRBJ1-1; D possibly corresponds to TRBD1 (5 bases). The germline gives CDR1 LNHDA, CDR2 SQIVND (reference sequence). The CDR3 has 13 residues. V lost 6 bases, J lost 1 base, and 9 bases lay in between. CDR3 in DNA: TGTGCCAGTAGGAGACAGCCGAACACTGAAGCTTTCTTT. Protein: CASRRQPNTEAFF.

This chain connects TRBV4-1 to TRBJ1-1; D possibly corresponds to TRBD1 (6 bases). Germline loops: CDR1 MGHRA, CDR2 YSYEKL. Trimming stripped 1 base from V and 2 bases from J, with 20 bases between. The CDR3 has 18 amino acids. For the CDR3, the DNA is TGCGCCAGCAGCCAAGGAGTAGGGGGGGATGGGACCAACACTGAAGCTTTCTTT. It translates to CASSQGVGGDGTNTEAFF.

The J gene is TRBJ1-5, the V gene TRBV10-3; D is unresolved. Germline assignment: CDR1 ENHRY and CDR2 SYGVKD. V was trimmed by 3 bases and J by 3 bases, leaving 9 bases between them. CDR3 length: 14 amino acids. The DNA of the CDR3 is TGTGCCATCAGTGATGTCGGGAACAATCAGCCCCAGCATTTT. This encodes CAISDVGNNQPQHF.

The chain employs TRBV9 and TRBJ1-1; unclear D gene. The germline CDR1 and CDR2 sequences are SGDLS and YYNGEE. This CDR3 has 15 residues. V was pared by 0 bases and J by 1 base, with 10 bases between. CDR3 amino acids: CASSVGGFGNTEAFF. CDR3 bases: TGTGCCAGCAGCGTAGGAGGGTTCGGGAACACTGAAGCTTTCTTT.